The 15 T cell receptor beta chains below come from one sample, sequenced in a study of blood T cell repertoires in COVID-19. TCRdb keeps only in-frame clones here, not all; method: immunoSEQ multiplex PCR. This sample has about 130,000 clones, with roughly 92% found just once. The sequencing sample was made of peripheral blood. These receptor sequences come from a man aged 50-59 years with COVID-19, enrolled during active disease.

This chain uses TRBV12-3 or TRBV12-4 with TRBJ1-1; D perhaps matches TRBD1 (6 bases). Deletions cut 6 bases from V and 7 bases from J, with 15 bases between. This CDR3 has 13 residues. In DNA form, the CDR3 reads TGTGCCAGCAGCAAGATGTTACAGGGTGAAGCTTTCTTT. As protein: CASSKMLQGEAFF.

This chain joins TRBV6-4 and TRBJ2-6, with D perhaps TRBD1 (5 bases). The length of the CDR3 is 17 residues. Germline assignment: CDR1 MRHNA and CDR2 SNTAGT. The V end lost 3 bases, the J end lost 1 base, and 13 bases lay between the germline ends. This CDR3 reads CASSDMGQKSGANVLTF. As DNA, the CDR3 is TGTGCCAGCAGTGATATGGGGCAAAAGTCTGGGGCCAACGTCCTGACTTTC.

The V gene is TRBV7-2, the J gene TRBJ2-1, with 8 bases aligning to TRBD2. The germline CDR1 and CDR2 sequences are SGHTA and FQGNSA. There are 18 residues in the CDR3. The J segment lost 7 bases and the V segment lost 1 base, leaving 15 bases of the junction unmatched. CDR3 nucleotide sequence: TGTGCCAGCAGCTTAGGTGTCGGGAGGGCCACGGTAGTAAATGAGCAGTTCTTC. It yields the protein CASSLGVGRATVVNEQFF.

V is TRBV5-4 and J is TRBJ2-7, with 8 nucleotides matching TRBD1. The CDR3 extends over 14 amino acids. Unmatched junction bases numbered 6, after V lost 3 bases and J lost 4 bases. Per germline, CDR1 SGHNT and CDR2 YYREEE (reference sequence). The CDR3 nucleotides read TGTGCCAGCAGCTCCGGACAGGGAAGGTACGAGCAGTACTTC. This sequence encodes CASSSGQGRYEQYF. Based on the CDR3 plus reference TRBV5-4 and TRBJ2-7, the full variable domain is ETGVTQSPTHLIKTRGQQVTLRCSSQSGHNTVSWYQQALGQGPQFIFQYYREEENGRGNFPPRFSGLQFPNYSSELNVNALELDDSALYLCASSSGQGRYEQYFGPGTRLTVT.

V usage is TRBV3-1 (or the pseudogene TRBV3-2) and J usage is TRBJ2-4, with 7 bases lining up with TRBD2. V shed 0 bases and J 2 bases; nucleotides not matched to a gene: 1. CDR3 size: 15 residues. CDR1 is LGHDT, CDR2 YNNKEL, per germline (reference sequence). The CDR3 loop is CASSQEGGTKNIQYF. The CDR3 nucleotides are TGTGCCAGCAGCCAAGAGGGGGGGACCAAAAACATTCAGTACTTC.

The chain has TRBV6-2 or TRBV6-3 and TRBJ1-5; TRBD1 aligns across 7 bases. The junction had 7 bases not matched to a gene; V was cut back by 2 bases and J by 6 bases. This CDR3 spans 15 amino acids. CDR1 MNHEY and CDR2 SVGEGT come from the germline V gene. Here the CDR3 DNA reads TGTGCCAGCAGTTACGACCGACAGGGCACTCAGCCCCAGCATTTT. It translates to CASSYDRQGTQPQHF.

This clone appeared a single time. The chain links TRBV28 to TRBJ2-3; 7 bases are a match to TRBD2. This CDR3 region has 14 residues. Trimming at V came to 10 bases and at J to 1 base, leaving 8 bases not matched to a gene. CDR1 MDHEN and CDR2 SYDVKM come from the germline V gene. DNA for the CDR3: TGTGCCATCAAGCGGGGATTTGGCACAGATACGCAGTATTTT. It specifies CAIKRGFGTDTQYF.

The chain couples TRBV18 to TRBJ2-5; 9 positions match TRBD1. CDR1 is KGHSH, CDR2 LQKENI, per germline. The CDR3 has 14 amino acids. V gave up 3 bases and J gave up 4 bases; unmatched junction bases: 3. CDR3 sequence (DNA): TGTGCCAGCTCACCTGGACAGGGGAGAGAGACCCAGTACTTC. It encodes CASSPGQGRETQYF.

This rearrangement joins TRBV15 to TRBJ1-1; D may be TRBD1 (6 bases). Trimming took off 3 bases at V and 1 base at J, with 12 bases between the two ends. The CDR3 has 15 amino acids. Germline V gene lookup returns CDR1 LNHNV and CDR2 YYDKDF (reference sequence). CDR3 sequence (DNA): TGTGCCACCAGCAGTTCTACGACAGGGAACACTGAAGCTTTCTTT. It encodes CATSSSTTGNTEAFF.

V is TRBV9 and J is TRBJ1-1, with 12 bases that match TRBD1. V lost 0 bases and J lost 7; bases outside the gene matches: 7. The CDR3 runs 16 residues. Per germline, CDR1 SGDLS and CDR2 YYNGEE. The CDR3 DNA sequence: TGTGCCAGCAGCGTAGCTCCGGGACAGGGGGCTGGTGAAGCTTTCTTT. This codes for CASSVAPGQGAGEAFF. Variable domain in full (rest from reference TRBV9 and TRBJ1-1): DSGVTQTPKHLITATGQRVTLRCSPRSGDLSVYWYQQSLDQGLQFLIQYYNGEERAKGNILERFSAQQFPDLHSELNLSSLELGDSALYFCASSVAPGQGAGEAFFGQGTRLTVV.

This CDR3 is CASSPTPGEGLNTEAFF. The CDR3 nucleotides are TGTGCCAGCAGCCCTACACCAGGGGAGGGGCTAAACACTGAAGCTTTCTTT. The chain uses TRBV4-2 and TRBJ1-1; a weak D match, TRBD1 (6 bases). The germline gives CDR1 LGHNA, CDR2 YNFKEQ. V was clipped by 4 bases and J by 2 bases, with 20 bases between them. This CDR3 has 17 residues.

The chain combines TRBV19 with TRBJ1-5; the match to TRBD1 covers 9 bases. This CDR3 is built from 18 residues. V lost 5 bases and J lost 0; bases outside the gene matches: 11. Looked up from germline, CDR1 is LNHDA and CDR2 is SQIVND (reference sequence). The DNA for the CDR3 is TGTGCCAGTAGTTTTCGGACAGGGGCCGTTCGTAGCAATCAGCCCCAGCATTTT. Protein sequence: CASSFRTGAVRSNQPQHF.

This sequence joins TRBV6-5 and TRBJ2-7, with D possibly TRBD1 on 6 matching bases. This CDR3 region has 13 residues. The V gene lost 2 bases and the J gene lost 2 bases, with 7 bases spanning the gap. Looked up from germline, CDR1 is MNHEY and CDR2 is SVGAGI. CDR3 DNA: TGTGCCAGCAGTTACCACAGGGCCTACGAGCAGTACTTC. Amino acids: CASSYHRAYEQYF.

The CDR3 here is CASSPKREALYEQYF. The CDR3 DNA sequence: TGTGCCAGCAGCCCGAAGCGGGAGGCTCTCTACGAGCAGTACTTC. The chain couples TRBV6-5 to TRBJ2-7; TRBD2 agrees at 9 bases. Germline V gene lookup returns CDR1 MNHEY and CDR2 SVGAGI. CDR3 length: 15 residues. J was trimmed by 3 bases and V by 6 bases; bases with no gene match: 9.

The chain's CDR3 is CASCRQGGNTEAFF. The DNA of the CDR3 is TGTGCCAGCTGCCGACAGGGTGGAAACACTGAAGCTTTCTTT. V and J are TRBV11-2 and TRBJ1-1, with 7 bases fitting TRBD1. CDR3 length: 14 residues. Germline V gene data show CDR1 as SGHAT and CDR2 as FQNNGV. V was pared by 8 bases and J by 2 bases, with 8 bases of the junction left unmatched.